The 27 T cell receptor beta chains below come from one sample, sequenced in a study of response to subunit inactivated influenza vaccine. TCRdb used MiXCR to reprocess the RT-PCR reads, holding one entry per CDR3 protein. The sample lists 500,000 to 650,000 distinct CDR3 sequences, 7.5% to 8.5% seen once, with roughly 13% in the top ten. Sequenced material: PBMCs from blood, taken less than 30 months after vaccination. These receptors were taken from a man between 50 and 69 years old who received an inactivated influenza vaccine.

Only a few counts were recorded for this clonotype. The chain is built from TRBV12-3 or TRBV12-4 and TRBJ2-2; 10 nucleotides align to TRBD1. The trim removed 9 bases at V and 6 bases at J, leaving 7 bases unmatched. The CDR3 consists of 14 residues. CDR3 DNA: TGTGCCAGTCACGGGACAGGGGTTCCCGGGGAGCTGTTTTTT. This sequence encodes CASHGTGVPGELFF.

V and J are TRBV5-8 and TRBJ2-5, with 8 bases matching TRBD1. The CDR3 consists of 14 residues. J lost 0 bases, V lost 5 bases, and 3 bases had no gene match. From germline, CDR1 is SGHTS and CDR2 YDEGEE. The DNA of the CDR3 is TGTGCCAGCAGGCCCAGGGGGCACCAAGAGACCCAGTACTTC. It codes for CASRPRGHQETQYF.

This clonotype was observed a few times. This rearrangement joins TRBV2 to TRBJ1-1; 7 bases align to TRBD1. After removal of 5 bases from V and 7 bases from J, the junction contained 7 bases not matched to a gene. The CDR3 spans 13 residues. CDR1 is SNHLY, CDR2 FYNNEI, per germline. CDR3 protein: CASSLTGPGEAFF. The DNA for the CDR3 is TGTGCCAGCAGTCTGACAGGGCCGGGTGAAGCTTTCTTT.

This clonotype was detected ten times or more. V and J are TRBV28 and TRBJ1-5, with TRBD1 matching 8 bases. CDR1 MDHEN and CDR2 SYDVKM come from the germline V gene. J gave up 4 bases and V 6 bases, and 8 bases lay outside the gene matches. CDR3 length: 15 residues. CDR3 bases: TGTGCCAGCAGGGCCGGGACAGGATGGAATCAGCCCCAGCATTTT. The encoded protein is CASRAGTGWNQPQHF.

The CDR3 nucleotides read TGTGCCAGCAGCTCCCGCCCTTTCAGCCGCCCCCAGCATTTT. It specifies CASSSRPFSRPQHF. J is TRBJ1-5 and V is TRBV7-2, with D hard to call. V was shortened by 4 bases and J by 10 bases, with 17 bases between the two germline ends. This CDR3 region has 14 residues. In germline, CDR1 is SGHTA, CDR2 FQGNSA.

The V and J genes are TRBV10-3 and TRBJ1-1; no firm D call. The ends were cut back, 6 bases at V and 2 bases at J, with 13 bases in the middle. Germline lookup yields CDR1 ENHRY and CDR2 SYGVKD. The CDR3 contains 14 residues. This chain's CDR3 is CAISDGNLNTEAFF. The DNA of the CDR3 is TGTGCCATCAGCGACGGGAACCTTAACACTGAAGCTTTCTTT.

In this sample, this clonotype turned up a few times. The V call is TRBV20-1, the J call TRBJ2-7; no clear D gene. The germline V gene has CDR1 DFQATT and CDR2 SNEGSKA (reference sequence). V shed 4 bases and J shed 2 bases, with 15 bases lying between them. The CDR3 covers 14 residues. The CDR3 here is CSATRPEPPYEQYF. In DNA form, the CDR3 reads TGCAGTGCTACCCGACCCGAACCACCCTACGAGCAGTACTTC.

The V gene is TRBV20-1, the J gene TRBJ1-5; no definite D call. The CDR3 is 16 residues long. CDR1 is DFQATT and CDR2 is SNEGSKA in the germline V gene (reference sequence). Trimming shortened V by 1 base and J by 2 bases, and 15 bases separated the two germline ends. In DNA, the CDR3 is TGCAGTGCTAGAGCCTCGCGGGCCTTGGGCAATCAGCCCCAGCATTTT. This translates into CSARASRALGNQPQHF.

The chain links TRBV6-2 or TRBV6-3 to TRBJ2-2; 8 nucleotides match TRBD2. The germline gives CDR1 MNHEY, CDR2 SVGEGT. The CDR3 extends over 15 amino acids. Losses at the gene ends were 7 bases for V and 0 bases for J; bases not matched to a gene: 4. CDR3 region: CASTRGGANTGELFF. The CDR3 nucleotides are TGTGCCAGCACCCGGGGGGGGGCGAACACCGGGGAGCTGTTTTTT.

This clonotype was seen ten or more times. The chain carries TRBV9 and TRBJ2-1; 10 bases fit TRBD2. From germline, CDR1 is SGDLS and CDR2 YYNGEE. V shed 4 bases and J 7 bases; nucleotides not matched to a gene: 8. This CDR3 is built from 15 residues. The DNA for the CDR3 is TGTGCCAGCAGCATAGGGGCTAGCGGGAGAAATGAGCAGTTCTTC. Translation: CASSIGASGRNEQFF.

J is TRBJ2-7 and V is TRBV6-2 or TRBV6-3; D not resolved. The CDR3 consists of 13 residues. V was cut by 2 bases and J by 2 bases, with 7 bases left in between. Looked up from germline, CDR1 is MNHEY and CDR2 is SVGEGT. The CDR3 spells CASSYVGAYEQYF. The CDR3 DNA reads TGTGCCAGCAGTTACGTCGGAGCCTACGAGCAGTACTTC.

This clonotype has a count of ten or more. CDR3 loop: CSARGGTRRSNEQFF. The CDR3 bases are TGCAGTGCCCGCGGTGGGACTCGACGAAGCAATGAGCAGTTCTTC. The genes are TRBV20-1 and TRBJ2-1; TRBD2 might be the D (6 bases). The CDR3 contains 15 residues. V was clipped by 6 bases and J by 6 bases, with 21 bases between them. The germline gives CDR1 DFQATT, CDR2 SNEGSKA (reference sequence).

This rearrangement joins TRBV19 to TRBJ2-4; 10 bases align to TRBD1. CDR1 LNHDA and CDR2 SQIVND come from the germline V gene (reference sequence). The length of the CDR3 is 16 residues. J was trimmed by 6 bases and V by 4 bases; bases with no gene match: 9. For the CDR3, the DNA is TGTGCCAGTAGTAATCCCCGACAGGGGGCGTTAAACATTCAGTACTTC. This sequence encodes CASSNPRQGALNIQYF.

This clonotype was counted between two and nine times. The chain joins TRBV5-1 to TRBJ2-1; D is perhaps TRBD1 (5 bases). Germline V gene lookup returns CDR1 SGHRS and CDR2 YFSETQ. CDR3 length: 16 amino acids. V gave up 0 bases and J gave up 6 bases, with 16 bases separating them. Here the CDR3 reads CASSLAVRASGNEQFF. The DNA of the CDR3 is TGCGCCAGCAGCTTGGCCGTCAGGGCCTCCGGCAATGAGCAGTTCTTC.

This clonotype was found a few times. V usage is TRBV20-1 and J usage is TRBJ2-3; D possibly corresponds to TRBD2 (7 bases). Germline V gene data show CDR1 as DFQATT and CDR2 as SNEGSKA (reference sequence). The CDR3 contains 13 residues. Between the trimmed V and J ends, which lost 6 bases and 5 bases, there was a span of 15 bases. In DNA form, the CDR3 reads TGCAGTGCAGGTGGGGGGGCAGGAGATACGCAGTATTTT. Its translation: CSAGGGAGDTQYF.

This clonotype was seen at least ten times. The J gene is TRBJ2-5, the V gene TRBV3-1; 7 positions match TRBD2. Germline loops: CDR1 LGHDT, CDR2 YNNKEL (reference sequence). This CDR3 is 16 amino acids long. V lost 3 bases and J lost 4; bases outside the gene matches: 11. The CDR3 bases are TGTGCCAGCAGCCATGCGCCCGGACTAGGTAGAGAGACCCAGTACTTC. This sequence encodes CASSHAPGLGRETQYF.

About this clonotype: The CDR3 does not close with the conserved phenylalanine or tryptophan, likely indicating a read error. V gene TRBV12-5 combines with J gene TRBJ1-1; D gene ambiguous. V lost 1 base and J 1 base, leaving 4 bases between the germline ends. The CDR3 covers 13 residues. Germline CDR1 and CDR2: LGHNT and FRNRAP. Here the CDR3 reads CASGLAQNTEAFS. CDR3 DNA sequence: TGTGCTAGTGGTTTGGCTCAGAACACTGAAGCTTTCTCT.

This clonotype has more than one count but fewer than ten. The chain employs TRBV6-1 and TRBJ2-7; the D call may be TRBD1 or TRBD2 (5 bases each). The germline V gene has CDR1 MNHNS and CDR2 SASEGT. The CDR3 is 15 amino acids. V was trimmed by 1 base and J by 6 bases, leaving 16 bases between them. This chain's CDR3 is CASSEGLPGSGEQYF. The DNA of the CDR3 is TGTGCCAGCAGTGAAGGACTACCAGGGTCAGGCGAGCAGTACTTC.

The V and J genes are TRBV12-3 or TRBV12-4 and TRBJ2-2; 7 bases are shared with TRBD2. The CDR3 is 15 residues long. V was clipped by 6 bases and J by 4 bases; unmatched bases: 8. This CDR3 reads CASSTTGLVTGELFF. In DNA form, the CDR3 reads TGTGCCAGCAGCACTACAGGACTAGTCACCGGGGAGCTGTTTTTT.

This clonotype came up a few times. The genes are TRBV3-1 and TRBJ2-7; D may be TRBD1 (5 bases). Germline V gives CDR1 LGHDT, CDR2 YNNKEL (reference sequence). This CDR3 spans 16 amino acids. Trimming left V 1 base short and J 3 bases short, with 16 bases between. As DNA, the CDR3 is TGTGCCAGCAGCCAAGCATGGGTAGGGGTTATCTACGAGCAGTACTTC. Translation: CASSQAWVGVIYEQYF.

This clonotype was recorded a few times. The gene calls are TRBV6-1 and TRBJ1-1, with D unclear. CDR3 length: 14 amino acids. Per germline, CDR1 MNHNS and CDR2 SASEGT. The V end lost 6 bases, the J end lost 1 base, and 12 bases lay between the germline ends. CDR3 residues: CASRERNANTEAFF. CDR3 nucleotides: TGTGCCAGCAGGGAAAGGAACGCGAACACTGAAGCTTTCTTT.

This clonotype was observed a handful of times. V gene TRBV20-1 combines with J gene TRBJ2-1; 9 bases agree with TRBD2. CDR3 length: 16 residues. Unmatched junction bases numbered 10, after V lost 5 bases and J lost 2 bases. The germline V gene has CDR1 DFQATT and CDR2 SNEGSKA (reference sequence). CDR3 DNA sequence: TGCAGTGCTGCTACTTTCGGCGGGAGGGCCTACAATGAGCAGTTCTTC. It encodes CSAATFGGRAYNEQFF.

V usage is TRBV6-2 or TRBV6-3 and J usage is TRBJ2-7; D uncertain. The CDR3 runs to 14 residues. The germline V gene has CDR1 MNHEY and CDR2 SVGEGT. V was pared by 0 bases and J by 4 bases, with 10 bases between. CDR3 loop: CASSYSIGSYEQYF. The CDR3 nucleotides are TGTGCCAGCAGTTACTCGATTGGGTCTTACGAGCAGTACTTC.

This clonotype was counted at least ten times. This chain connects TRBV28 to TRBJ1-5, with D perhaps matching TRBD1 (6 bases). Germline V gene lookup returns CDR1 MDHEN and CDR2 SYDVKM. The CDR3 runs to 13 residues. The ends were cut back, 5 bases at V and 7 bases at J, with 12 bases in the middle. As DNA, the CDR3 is TGTGCCAGCAGTACAGGGTCACGGCAGCCCCAGCATTTT. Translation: CASSTGSRQPQHF.

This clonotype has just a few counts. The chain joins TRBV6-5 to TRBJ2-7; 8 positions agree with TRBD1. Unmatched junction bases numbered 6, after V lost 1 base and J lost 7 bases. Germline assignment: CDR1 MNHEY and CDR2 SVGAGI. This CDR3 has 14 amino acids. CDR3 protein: CASSYWQGAGEQYF. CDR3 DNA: TGTGCCAGCAGTTACTGGCAGGGGGCAGGTGAGCAGTACTTC.

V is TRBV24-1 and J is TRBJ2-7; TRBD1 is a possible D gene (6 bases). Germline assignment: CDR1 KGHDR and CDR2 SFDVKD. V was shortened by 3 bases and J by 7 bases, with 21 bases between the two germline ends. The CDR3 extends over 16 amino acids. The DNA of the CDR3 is TGTGCCACCAGTGATAACCGGGACACACAACTGGGGGAGCAGTACTTC. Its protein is CATSDNRDTQLGEQYF.

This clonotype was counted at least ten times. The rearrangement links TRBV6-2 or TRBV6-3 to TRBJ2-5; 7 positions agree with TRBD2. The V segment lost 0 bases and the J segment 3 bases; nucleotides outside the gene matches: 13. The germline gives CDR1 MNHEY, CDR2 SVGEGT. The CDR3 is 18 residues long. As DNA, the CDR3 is TGTGCCAGCAGTTACTCGATTCTTCGATGGGCGGGAGAAGAGACCCAGTACTTC. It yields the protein CASSYSILRWAGEETQYF.